This T cell receptor (beta chain) was sequenced in a study of PD-L1 blockade in urothelial cancer. As for the study in general: Blood analysis was done at 3 weeks (second dose) and 6 weeks after treatment began.

Specified time point: pretreatment peripheral blood. Sequencing used immunoSEQ multiplex PCR; TCRdb keeps in-frame clones, though not all of them. This sample has roughly 77,000 clones, with about 83% found just once. Trimming at V came to 1 base and at J to 2 bases, leaving 10 bases not matched to a gene. The CDR3 length is 17 residues. The germline V gene has CDR1 LGHNA and CDR2 YNFKEQ. The source material was PBMCs, sampled around atezolizumab (anti-PD-L1) treatment. This receptor was obtained from a woman in her 70s with urothelial cancer. The genes are TRBV4-2 and TRBJ2-5, with 7 bases aligning to TRBD2. This CDR3 is CASSQATSRAGQETQYF. DNA for the CDR3: TGTGCCAGCAGCCAAGCGACGTCACGAGCGGGACAAGAGACCCAGTACTTC.